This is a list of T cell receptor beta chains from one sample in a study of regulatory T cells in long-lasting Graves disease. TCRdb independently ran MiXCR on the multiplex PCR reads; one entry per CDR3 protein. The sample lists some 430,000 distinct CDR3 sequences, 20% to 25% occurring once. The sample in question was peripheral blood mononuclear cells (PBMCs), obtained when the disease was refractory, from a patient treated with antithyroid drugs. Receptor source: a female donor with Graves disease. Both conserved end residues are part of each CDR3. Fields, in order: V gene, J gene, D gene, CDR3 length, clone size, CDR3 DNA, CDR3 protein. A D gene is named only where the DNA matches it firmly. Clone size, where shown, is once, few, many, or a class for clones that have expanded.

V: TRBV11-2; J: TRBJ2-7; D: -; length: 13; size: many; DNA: TGTGCCAGCAGCTTGGACGGGTTCTACGAGCAGTACTTC; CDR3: CASSLDGFYEQYF
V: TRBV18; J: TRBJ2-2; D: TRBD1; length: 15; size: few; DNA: TGTGCCAGCTCACCGGACAGGTTGAACACCGGGGAGCTGTTTTTT; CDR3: CASSPDRLNTGELFF
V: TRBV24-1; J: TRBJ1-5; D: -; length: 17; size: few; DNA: TGTGCCACCAGTGATCCCCAGATGGCAGGGGGCAATCAGCCCCAGCATTTT; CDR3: CATSDPQMAGGNQPQHF
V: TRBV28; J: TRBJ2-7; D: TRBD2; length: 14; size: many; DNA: TGTGCCAGCAGCCCGGGACTAGTAGTCTACGAGCAGTACTTC; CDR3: CASSPGLVVYEQYF
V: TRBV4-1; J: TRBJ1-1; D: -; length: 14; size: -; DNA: TGCGCCAGCAGCCAAGATGTGGGGTCCACTGAAGCTTTCTTT; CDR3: CASSQDVGSTEAFF
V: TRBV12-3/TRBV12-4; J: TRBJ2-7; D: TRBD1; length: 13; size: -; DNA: TGTGCCAGCAGTCCCGGACAGGAGCACGAGCAGTACTTC; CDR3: CASSPGQEHEQYF
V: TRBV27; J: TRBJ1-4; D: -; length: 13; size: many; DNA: TGTGCCAGCAGTACGAGGGGAGATGAAAAACTGTTTTTT; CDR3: CASSTRGDEKLFF
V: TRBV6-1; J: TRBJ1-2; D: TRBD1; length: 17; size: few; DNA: TGTGCCAGCAGTGAACATTATGTGGGCAGGGGGCGATATGGCTACACCTTC; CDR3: CASSEHYVGRGRYGYTF
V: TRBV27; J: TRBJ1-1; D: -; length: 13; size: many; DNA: TGTGCCAGCAGCCGTATTCCCATGGTAGAAGCTTTCTTT; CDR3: CASSRIPMVEAFF
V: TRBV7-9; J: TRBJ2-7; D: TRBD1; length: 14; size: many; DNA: TGTGCCAGCAGCCTGGGACAGAGCTCCTACGAGCAGTACTTC; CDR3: CASSLGQSSYEQYF
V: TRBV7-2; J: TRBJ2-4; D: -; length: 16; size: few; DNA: TGTGCCAGCAGCCCGGCGAGTGGGGGGAACGCAAACATTCAGTACTTC; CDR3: CASSPASGGNANIQYF
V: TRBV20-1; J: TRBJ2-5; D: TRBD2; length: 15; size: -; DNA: TGCAGTGCCCGCCGTCTCGGACTAGCGGGAGAGACCCAGTACTTC; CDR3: CSARRLGLAGETQYF
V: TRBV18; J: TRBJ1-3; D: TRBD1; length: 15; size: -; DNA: TGTGCCAGCTCATTCGGACAGGGGCCTGGAAACACCATATATTTT; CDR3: CASSFGQGPGNTIYF
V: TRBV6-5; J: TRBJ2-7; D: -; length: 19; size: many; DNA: TGTGCCAGCAGTTACCCCACCGCGGGTATGCATCAACTTGGGTACGAGCAGTACTTC; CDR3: CASSYPTAGMHQLGYEQYF
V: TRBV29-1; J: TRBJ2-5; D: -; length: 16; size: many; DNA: TGCAGCGTTGAATATAGGGCTCCGAAAATACAAGAGACCCAGTACTTC; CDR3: CSVEYRAPKIQETQYF
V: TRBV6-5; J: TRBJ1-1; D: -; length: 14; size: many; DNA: TGTGCCAGCAGTTACTACAGAGCGAACACTGAAGCTTTCTTT; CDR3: CASSYYRANTEAFF
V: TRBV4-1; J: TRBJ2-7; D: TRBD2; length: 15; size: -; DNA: TGCGCCAGCAGCATGACTAGCGGGAGGATCTACGAGCAGTACTTC; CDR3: CASSMTSGRIYEQYF
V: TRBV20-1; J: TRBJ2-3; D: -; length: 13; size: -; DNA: TGCAGTGCTAGACATCCTGCCGGAGATACGCAGTATTTT; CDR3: CSARHPAGDTQYF
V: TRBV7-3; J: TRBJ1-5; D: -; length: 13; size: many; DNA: TGTGCCAGCAGCCCGAGCACAGGCCAGCCCCAGCATTTT; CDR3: CASSPSTGQPQHF
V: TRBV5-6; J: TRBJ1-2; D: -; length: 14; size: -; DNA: TGTGCCAGCAGCCCACTAACGGAAAACTATGGCTACACCTTC; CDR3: CASSPLTENYGYTF
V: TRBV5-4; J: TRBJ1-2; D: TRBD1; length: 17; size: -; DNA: TGTGCCAGCAGCTTTCGGACAGGGCCGAAGTTTAACTATGGCTACACCTTC; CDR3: CASSFRTGPKFNYGYTF
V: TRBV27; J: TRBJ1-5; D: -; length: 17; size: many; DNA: TGTGCCAGCAGTTTATCCTGGACGGGGGGTAGGAATCAGCCCCAGCATTTT; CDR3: CASSLSWTGGRNQPQHF
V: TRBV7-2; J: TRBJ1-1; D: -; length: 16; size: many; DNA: TGTGCCAGCAGCCTAAGACGAGGAGGGATAAACACTGAAGCTTTCTTT; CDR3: CASSLRRGGINTEAFF
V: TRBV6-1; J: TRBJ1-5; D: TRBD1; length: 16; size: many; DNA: TGTGCCAGCAGTGAAGGTTCGGACAGGGTCAATCAGCCCCAGCATTTT; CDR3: CASSEGSDRVNQPQHF
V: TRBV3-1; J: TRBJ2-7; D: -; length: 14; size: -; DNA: TGTGCCAGCAGCCAAGACAGCGTAGCCCGGGAGCAGTACTTC; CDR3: CASSQDSVAREQYF
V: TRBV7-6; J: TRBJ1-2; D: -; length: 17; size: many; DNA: TGTGCCAGCACCTCGGGGGGGCGCGGCGAGATTCCCTATGGCTACACCTTC; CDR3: CASTSGGRGEIPYGYTF
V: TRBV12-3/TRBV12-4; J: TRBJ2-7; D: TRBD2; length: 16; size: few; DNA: TGTGCCAGCAGTTTACTAGCGGGACCCAAGGAATACGAGCAGTACTTC; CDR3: CASSLLAGPKEYEQYF
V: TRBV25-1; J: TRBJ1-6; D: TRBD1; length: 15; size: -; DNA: TGTGCCAGCAGTGACCCCCGGACAGGAAATTCACCCCTCCACTTT; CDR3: CASSDPRTGNSPLHF
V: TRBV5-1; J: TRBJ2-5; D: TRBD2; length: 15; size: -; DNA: TGCGCCAGCAGCCCCAGCGGGAGGCATCAAGAGACCCAGTACTTC; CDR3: CASSPSGRHQETQYF
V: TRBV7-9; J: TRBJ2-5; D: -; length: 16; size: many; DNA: TGTGCCAGCAACGATATGACTAGTGAATACCAAGAGACCCAGTACTTC; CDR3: CASNDMTSEYQETQYF
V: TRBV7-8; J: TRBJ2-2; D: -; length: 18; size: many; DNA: TGTGCCAGCAGCCGCCCCAGGGTTTTCAGGGATGTTGACGGGGAGCTGTTTTTT; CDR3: CASSRPRVFRDVDGELFF
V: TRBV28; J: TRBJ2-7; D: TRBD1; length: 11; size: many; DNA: TGTGCCAGTGACAGGGCGGGTGAGCAGTACTTC; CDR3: CASDRAGEQYF
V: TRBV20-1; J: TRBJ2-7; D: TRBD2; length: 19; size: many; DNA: TGCAGTGCTAGAGAGGGCTCTAGCGGGAGGGCCCCGGGGGACTACGAGCAGTACTTC; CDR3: CSAREGSSGRAPGDYEQYF
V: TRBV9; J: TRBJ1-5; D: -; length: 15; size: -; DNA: TGTGCCAGCAGCGAGTGGGGGGTGGCCAATCAGCCCCAGCATTTT; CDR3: CASSEWGVANQPQHF
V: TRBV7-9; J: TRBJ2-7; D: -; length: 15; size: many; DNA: TGTGCCAGCAGCTTGGTGGGACGAGGAGGCTACGAGCAGTACTTC; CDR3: CASSLVGRGGYEQYF
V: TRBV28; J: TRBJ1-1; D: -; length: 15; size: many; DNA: TGTGCCAGCAGCCCCCGTCAAGTCTGGAACACTGAAGCTTTCTTT; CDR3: CASSPRQVWNTEAFF
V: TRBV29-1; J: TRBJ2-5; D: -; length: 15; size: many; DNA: TGCAGCGTTGAAGGATTGGGGGCAATCCAAGAGACCCAGTACTTC; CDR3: CSVEGLGAIQETQYF
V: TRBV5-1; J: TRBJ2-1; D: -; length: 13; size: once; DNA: TGCGCCAGCAGCTTCGCCAGCGTTGGTGAGCAGTTCTTC; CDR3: CASSFASVGEQFF
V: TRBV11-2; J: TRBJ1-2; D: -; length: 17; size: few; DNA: TGTGCCAGCGGTCGTACGAGGGACGGGGGATTCAACTATGGCTACACCTTC; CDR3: CASGRTRDGGFNYGYTF
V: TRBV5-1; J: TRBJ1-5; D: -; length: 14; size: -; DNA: TGCGCCAGCAGCGGGGGTGACAAAGGCCAGCCCCAGCATTTT; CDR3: CASSGGDKGQPQHF
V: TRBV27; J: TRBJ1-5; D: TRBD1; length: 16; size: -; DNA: TGTGCCAGCAGAGACGACAGGGACGGGGGCAATCAGCCCCAGCATTTT; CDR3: CASRDDRDGGNQPQHF
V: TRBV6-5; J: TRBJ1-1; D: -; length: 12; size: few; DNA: TGTGCCAGCAGTTACTCGACGGTAGAAGCTTTCTTT; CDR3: CASSYSTVEAFF